Presented here are 3 T cell receptor beta chains from one specimen sequenced in a study of cytomegalovirus exposure and HLA in healthy donors. The primer mix had 60 Vbeta and 13 Jbeta primers. Profiling relied on immunoSEQ multiplex PCR, and the TCRdb table lists in-frame clones only, not all of them. This table has approximately 190,000 clones, 75% to 90% appearing once. The specimen sequenced was PBMCs. These receptors were taken from a woman aged 18-29 years in good health and CMV-seronegative.

The genes are TRBV5-1 and TRBJ2-5, with D possibly matching TRBD2 (7 bases). Germline V CDR1 and CDR2: SGHRS, YFSETQ. This CDR3 is built from 15 residues. The ends were cut back, 4 bases at V and 5 bases at J, with 18 bases in the middle. CDR3 sequence: CASSGGQSGIETQYF. The CDR3 coding sequence is TGCGCCAGCAGCGGGGGACAAAGCGGGATCGAGACCCAGTACTTC.

The rearrangement links TRBV5-4 to TRBJ2-5; 8 nucleotides agree with TRBD2. After removal of 2 bases from V and 5 bases from J, the junction contained 14 bases not matched to a gene. Germline assignment: CDR1 SGHNT and CDR2 YYREEE (reference sequence). The CDR3 is 17 amino acids. The CDR3 region has the DNA TGTGCCAGCAGCTTAGACCCAAATAGCGGGGCTCCCGAGACCCAGTACTTC. It specifies CASSLDPNSGAPETQYF.

V gene TRBV5-8 combines with J gene TRBJ2-7, with D possibly being TRBD1 (6 bases). The CDR3 consists of 13 residues. The V gene's germline CDR1 is SGHTS and CDR2 YDEGEE. V shed 2 bases and J shed 1 base, with 7 bases lying between them. CDR3 nucleotide sequence: TGTGCCAGCAGCTTCAGGGGTTCCTACGAGCAGTACTTC. The encoded protein is CASSFRGSYEQYF.